The 6 T cell receptor beta chains below all came from one sample that was sequenced in a study of blood T cell repertoires in COVID-19. Some clones are missing from TCRdb's copy, which holds only in-frame ones; the method was immunoSEQ multiplex PCR. Of fewer than 120,000 clones listed, 82% are singletons. Source material: peripheral blood. These receptors all come from a woman aged 55-70 years with acute or convalescent COVID-19.

This clone was recorded once. The rearrangement uses TRBV27 and TRBJ2-1; weak D call: TRBD2 (6 bases). The germline gives CDR1 MNHEY, CDR2 SMNVEV (reference sequence). V was pared by 5 bases and J by 4 bases, with 15 bases between. The CDR3 consists of 15 residues. CDR3 DNA sequence: TGTGCCAGCAGTATGGAGGGACTGGCGTACAATGAGCAGTTCTTC. Protein sequence: CASSMEGLAYNEQFF.

The chain has TRBV9 and TRBJ1-4, with TRBD1 identical over 8 bases. The CDR3 totals 16 residues. Germline loops: CDR1 SGDLS, CDR2 YYNGEE. Trimming removed 0 bases from V and 5 bases from J; junction bases left unmatched: 6. CDR3 sequence: CASSVEPTGANEKLFF. The CDR3 DNA reads TGTGCCAGCAGCGTAGAGCCGACAGGGGCAAATGAAAAACTGTTTTTT. Full variable domain (outside the CDR3, taken from reference TRBV9 and TRBJ1-4): DSGVTQTPKHLITATGQRVTLRCSPRSGDLSVYWYQQSLDQGLQFLIQYYNGEERAKGNILERFSAQQFPDLHSELNLSSLELGDSALYFCASSVEPTGANEKLFFGSGTQLSVL.

V and J are TRBV7-9 and TRBJ2-7; D may be TRBD2 (5 bases). Germline V gene data show CDR1 as SEHNR and CDR2 as FQNEAQ (reference sequence). V was pared by 5 bases and J by 6 bases, with 17 bases between. This CDR3 has 14 residues. This CDR3 reads CASSNTQAGLEQYF. The CDR3 DNA reads as TGTGCCAGCAGCAATACCCAGGCGGGTCTCGAGCAGTACTTC. Combining the CDR3 with reference TRBV7-9 and TRBJ2-7 gives the whole variable domain DTGVSQNPRHKITKRGQNVTFRCDPISEHNRLYWYRQTLGQGPEFLTYFQNEAQLEKSRLLSDRFSAERPKGSFSTLEIQRTEQGDSAMYLCASSNTQAGLEQYFGPGTRLTVT.

The rearrangement links TRBV2 to TRBJ1-1; 7 bases are a match to TRBD1. There are 13 residues in the CDR3. V lost 5 bases and J lost 11; bases outside the gene matches: 11. CDR1 and CDR2 (germline): SNHLY, FYNNEI. CDR3 in amino acids: CASSTQGGRMAFF. DNA of the CDR3: TGTGCCAGCAGTACCCAAGGGGGCCGGATGGCTTTCTTT.

This rearrangement joins TRBV5-4 to TRBJ2-2; TRBD1 aligns across 7 bases. V lost 3 bases, J lost 7 bases, and 6 bases stayed unmatched. CDR1 SGHNT and CDR2 YYREEE come from the germline V gene (reference sequence). This CDR3 is 14 amino acids long. CDR3 bases: TGTGCCAGCAGCTCACAGGGGCTGGGCGGGGAGCTGTTTTTT. Translating gives CASSSQGLGGELFF. Full variable domain (rest looked up from reference TRBV5-4 and TRBJ2-2): ETGVTQSPTHLIKTRGQQVTLRCSSQSGHNTVSWYQQALGQGPQFIFQYYREEENGRGNFPPRFSGLQFPNYSSELNVNALELDDSALYLCASSSQGLGGELFFGEGSRLTVL.

The chain links TRBV5-1 to TRBJ2-2; 9 positions match TRBD1. This CDR3 is 14 amino acids long. The germline V gene has CDR1 SGHRS and CDR2 YFSETQ. V lost 4 bases and J lost 6; bases outside the gene matches: 4. The DNA of the CDR3 is TGCGCCAGCAGCCTACGACAGGGGGCCGGGGAGCTGTTTTTT. It encodes CASSLRQGAGELFF.